These 21 T cell receptor beta chains came from one sample sequenced in a study of a mutant IDH1 vaccine in newly diagnosed glioma. Using immunoSEQ multiplex PCR, the repertoire was profiled, and TCRdb retains in-frame clones only, with some absent. The sample has around 69,000 clones, approximately 86% seen once. Their antigens are not known. The time point here: week 35, safety follow-up. The study gave 300 ug of mutant IDH1 20-mer peptide per vaccine dose, with topical imiquimod. The material was PBMCs, obtained from a glioma patient whose treatment included an IDH1 peptide vaccine. The receptors stem from a man younger than 40 with glioma.

The V call is TRBV4-1, the J call TRBJ2-7, with 8 bases matching TRBD2. V dropped 0 bases and J dropped 4; count of bases not matched to a gene: 2. Looked up from germline, CDR1 is MGHRA and CDR2 is YSYEKL. The CDR3 consists of 14 residues. CDR3 in DNA: TGCGCCAGCAGCCAAGAGGTAGCGGGGTACGAGCAGTACTTC. Its translation is CASSQEVAGYEQYF.

The chain is built from TRBV6-5 and TRBJ2-1; TRBD2 matches 13 bases. Trimming removed 6 bases from V and 6 bases from J; junction bases left unmatched: 5. Germline lookup yields CDR1 MNHEY and CDR2 SVGAGI. The CDR3 spans 15 residues. The CDR3 nucleotides read TGTGCCAGCAGAATACTAGCGGGAGGGCGCAATGAGCAGTTCTTC. Translation gives CASRILAGGRNEQFF.

The J gene is TRBJ2-5, the V gene TRBV28, with 8 bases lining up with TRBD1. CDR1 is MDHEN, CDR2 SYDVKM, per germline. Trimming removed 3 bases from V and 5 bases from J; junction bases left unmatched: 2. CDR3 length: 13 amino acids. The CDR3 bases are TGTGCCAGCAGTTTGAGGGACAGGGAGACCCAGTACTTC. Amino acid sequence: CASSLRDRETQYF.

This clone was found a few times. V usage is TRBV6-5 and J usage is TRBJ1-1, with 8 bases aligning to TRBD1. CDR1 and CDR2 from the germline V gene are MNHEY and SVGAGI. V shed 4 bases and J 8 bases; nucleotides not matched to a gene: 6. This CDR3 is 13 amino acids long. The DNA of the CDR3 is TGTGCCAGCAGTTCCCAGGGACAGGTCGAAGCTTTCTTT. This sequence encodes CASSSQGQVEAFF.

This clone was detected a few times. CDR3 nucleotides: TGTGCCAGTAGTATCGCGACAGGGGTGGACTATGGCTACACCTTC. Residues: CASSIATGVDYGYTF. The V gene is TRBV19, the J gene TRBJ1-2; 8 nucleotides align to TRBD1. Germline V gene sequence: CDR1 LNHDA, CDR2 SQIVND (reference sequence). V shed 3 bases and J 3 bases; nucleotides not matched to a gene: 6. The CDR3 has 15 residues.

This clone was counted a single time. Other DNA sequences in this specimen translate into the identical CDR3. CDR3 residues: CASSRDRGAYGYTF. CDR3 DNA: TGTGCCAGCAGCCGGGACAGGGGGGCCTATGGCTACACCTTC. The rearrangement joins TRBV7-2 to TRBJ1-2; 11 bases line up with TRBD1. J was trimmed by 4 bases and V by 5 bases; bases with no gene match: 3. CDR1 is SGHTA and CDR2 is FQGNSA in the germline V gene. The CDR3 consists of 14 residues.

The rearrangement links TRBV2 to TRBJ2-2; 10 nucleotides align to TRBD2. The CDR3 extends over 16 amino acids. Germline V lookup: CDR1 SNHLY, CDR2 FYNNEI. After removal of 6 bases from V and 2 bases from J, the junction contained 6 bases not matched to a gene. This CDR3 is CASSVTSGINTGELFF. CDR3 nucleotides: TGTGCCAGCAGCGTAACTAGCGGGATTAACACCGGGGAGCTGTTTTTT.

V usage is TRBV28 and J usage is TRBJ1-2, with 7 bases fitting TRBD1. CDR1 is MDHEN, CDR2 SYDVKM, per germline. With 4 bases clipped from V and 0 bases from J, the junction kept 8 bases outside the gene matches. CDR3 size: 16 residues. CDR3 sequence (DNA): TGTGCCAGCAGTTCCGACAGGGAAGACTCTAACTATGGCTACACCTTC. Amino acids: CASSSDREDSNYGYTF.

This chain connects TRBV5-1 to TRBJ1-6, with D maybe TRBD1 (6 bases). This CDR3 has 15 residues. Trimming removed 2 bases at V and 6 bases at J, with 12 bases between. CDR1 and CDR2 (germline): SGHRS, YFSETQ. The CDR3 protein is CASSLVGRGNSPLHF. In DNA, the CDR3 is TGCGCCAGCAGCTTAGTAGGCAGGGGTAATTCACCCCTCCACTTT.

The chain has TRBV7-2 and TRBJ2-3; the D gene is possibly TRBD2 (5 bases). V dropped 2 bases and J dropped 4 bases, with 10 bases sitting between them. Germline V lookup: CDR1 SGHTA, CDR2 FQGNSA. The CDR3 is made up of 14 amino acids. CDR3 loop: CASSLMLRADTQYF. CDR3 bases: TGTGCCAGCAGCTTAATGCTGAGGGCAGATACGCAGTATTTT.

This clone was observed once. The CDR3 here is CASTRRSSGNTIYF. CDR3 coding DNA: TGTGCCAGCACCCGACGGAGCTCTGGAAACACCATATATTTT. This chain connects TRBV5-6 to TRBJ1-3; no firm D call. The CDR3 has 14 residues. Germline V CDR1 and CDR2: SGHDT, YYEEEE. V gave up 6 bases and J gave up 0 bases, with 10 bases separating them. The full variable domain, with the rest looked up from reference TRBV5-6 and TRBJ1-3, is DAGVTQSPTHLIKTRGQQVTLRCSPKSGHDTVSWYQQALGQGPQFIFQYYEEEERQRGNFPDRFSGHQFPNYSSELNVNALLLGDSALYLCASTRRSSGNTIYFGEGSWLTVV.

V is TRBV25-1 and J is TRBJ1-2; D is possibly TRBD1 (6 bases). The V end was cut by 4 bases, the J end by 2 bases, with 11 bases between. Germline V gives CDR1 MGHDK, CDR2 SYGVNS. This CDR3 comprises 14 residues. The CDR3 here is CASSGTDYNYGYTF. The CDR3 DNA is TGTGCCAGCAGTGGGACAGACTACAACTATGGCTACACCTTC.

The chain combines TRBV15 with TRBJ1-1, with a tentative D call TRBD1 (6 bases). This CDR3 is built from 15 residues. Germline V gene sequence: CDR1 LNHNV, CDR2 YYDKDF (reference sequence). V lost 5 bases and J lost 1, with 14 bases in between. CDR3 in DNA: TGTGCCACCAGCCCGCAGACAGGCACGAACACTGAAGCTTTCTTT. This encodes CATSPQTGTNTEAFF. The entire variable domain, with the rest obtained from reference TRBV15 and TRBJ1-1, is as follows: DAMVIQNPRYQVTQFGKPVTLSCSQTLNHNVMYWYQQKSSQAPKLLFHYYDKDFNNEADTPDNFQSRRPNTSFCFLDIRSPGLGDTAMYLCATSPQTGTNTEAFFGQGTRLTVV.

J is TRBJ1-1 and V is TRBV28; D unclear. Germline assignment: CDR1 MDHEN and CDR2 SYDVKM. Between the trimmed V and J ends, which lost 5 bases and 10 bases, there was a span of 11 bases. The CDR3 is made up of 11 amino acids. CDR3: CASSLKMGAFF. DNA of the CDR3: TGTGCCAGCAGTCTAAAGATGGGAGCTTTCTTT.

The chain recombines TRBV30 with TRBJ1-1; possibly TRBD1 for D (6 bases). The CDR3 runs to 14 residues. With 2 bases removed from V and 6 bases from J, the gap between germline ends came to 16 bases. CDR1 is GTSNPN, CDR2 SVGIG, per germline (reference sequence). The chain's CDR3 is CAWSWFRGSAEAFF. The DNA of the CDR3 is TGTGCCTGGAGTTGGTTCAGGGGAAGCGCTGAAGCTTTCTTT.

This clone was observed a handful of times. The chain joins TRBV30 to TRBJ2-2; D is uncertain. The CDR3 totals 13 residues. V lost 6 bases and J 0 bases, leaving 8 bases between the germline ends. CDR1 GTSNPN and CDR2 SVGIG come from the germline V gene (reference sequence). The CDR3 protein is CACDGSNTGELFF. In nucleotides, the CDR3 is TGTGCCTGCGACGGATCGAACACCGGGGAGCTGTTTTTT.

The CDR3 loop is CAWIAGAGETQYF. CDR3 bases: TGTGCCTGGATTGCGGGGGCGGGGGAGACCCAGTACTTC. This chain joins TRBV30 and TRBJ2-5; possible D gene TRBD2, 7 bases. Trimming took 4 bases from V and 5 from J, leaving 14 bases between them. Per germline, CDR1 GTSNPN and CDR2 SVGIG (reference sequence). The CDR3 length is 13 residues.

V usage is TRBV28 and J usage is TRBJ2-5; no reliable D call. The CDR3 runs 13 residues. CDR1 is MDHEN and CDR2 is SYDVKM in the germline V gene. The V end was cut by 3 bases, the J end by 2 bases, with 7 bases between. CDR3 loop: CASSFFPQETQYF. CDR3 sequence (DNA): TGTGCCAGCAGTTTCTTCCCACAAGAGACCCAGTACTTC.

The rearrangement joins TRBV6-1 to TRBJ2-7; tentatively, D is TRBD2 (6 bases). V lost 6 bases and J 4 bases, leaving 16 bases between the germline ends. The CDR3 runs to 14 residues. Germline assignment: CDR1 MNHNS and CDR2 SASEGT. The CDR3 loop reads CASRRDDRGYEQYF. The CDR3 DNA is TGTGCCAGCAGGCGGGACGATCGAGGGTACGAGCAGTACTTC.

In DNA, the CDR3 is TGTGCCAGCAGTGAACAGGGTCGTTATGGCTACACCTTC. Its protein product is CASSEQGRYGYTF. The rearrangement uses TRBV7-8 and TRBJ1-2, with D maybe TRBD1 (6 bases). Germline lookup yields CDR1 SGHVS and CDR2 FQNEAQ. This CDR3 has 13 residues. The germline V and J ends were trimmed by 6 bases and 5 bases, with 13 bases remaining between them.

The genes are TRBV5-6 and TRBJ1-3, with D uncertain. The CDR3 runs to 16 residues. Germline CDR1 reads SGHDT; CDR2 reads YYEEEE. The V gene lost 4 bases and the J gene lost 1 base, with 15 bases spanning the gap. CDR3 region: CASSPRSSGSGNTIYF. The CDR3 coding sequence is TGTGCCAGCAGCCCCAGGTCCTCGGGGTCTGGAAACACCATATATTTT.